This T cell receptor (beta chain) was observed in a study of blood T cells in healthy people across ages. The authors ran a second PCR of about 6 to 12 cycles using a sample-barcoded 5' primer and a J-beta primer mix. Each CDR3 protein gets one entry after TCRdb re-called the 5' RACE reads with MiXCR. The profile shows hundreds of thousands of distinct CDR3 sequences, over 45% of them singletons. This CDR3 region has 17 residues. V shed 2 bases and J 4 bases; nucleotides not matched to a gene: 8. Germline values: CDR1 LGHNA, CDR2 YNFKEQ. This clonotype occurred once. No antigen is known for it. Study conclusions and caveats: Across the age range, TCR beta diversity per million T cells fell in a roughly linear way.

All donors came from Russia, were Caucasian and healthy, and spanned ages about 6 to 95. Every sample gave at least 5 micrograms of total RNA when it was extracted. The sequencing input was blood. The source is a woman aged 60-75 years in good health. V is TRBV4-2 and J is TRBJ2-1; 10 bases align to TRBD1. For the CDR3, the DNA is TGTGCCAGCAGCCAAACCGGGACAGGGGCGTATTACAATGAGCAGTTCTTC. This translates into CASSQTGTGAYYNEQFF.